The 25 T cell receptor beta chains in this list originate from one sample, sequenced in a study of CD8+ T cells in alopecia areata. cDNA serving as the sequencing template came from extracted, reverse transcribed RNA. Method: immunoSEQ multiplex PCR; TCRdb's copy keeps in-frame clones and lacks some. The table shows more than 95,000 clones, with 55% to 70% occurring only once. Input material: CD4+ T cells sorted from blood. The receptors stem from a human donor in good health.

The chain has TRBV5-4 and TRBJ2-2; D is ambiguous. The CDR3 has 12 amino acids. CDR1 is SGHNT, CDR2 YYREEE, per germline (reference sequence). Trimming removed 4 bases at V and 5 bases at J, with 6 bases between. The CDR3: CASSLATGELFF. The DNA of the CDR3 is TGTGCCAGCAGCCTTGCGACCGGGGAGCTGTTTTTT.

V gene TRBV4-1 combines with J gene TRBJ2-5; 9 bases line up with TRBD1. After removal of 3 bases from V and 4 bases from J, the junction contained 12 bases not matched to a gene. The germline V gene encodes CDR1 MGHRA and CDR2 YSYEKL. There are 17 residues in the CDR3. The CDR3 coding sequence is TGCGCCAGCAGCCACACAGGGGGCAACGGTGGAAGAGAGACCCAGTACTTC. Translated, it gives CASSHTGGNGGRETQYF.

This sequence joins TRBV6-1 and TRBJ1-1; D is uncertain. The CDR3 is 12 amino acids. CDR1 MNHNS and CDR2 SASEGT come from the germline V gene. V was trimmed by 1 base and J by 1 base, leaving 1 base between them. CDR3 region: CASSEENTEAFF. For the CDR3, the DNA is TGTGCCAGCAGTGAAGAGAACACTGAAGCTTTCTTT.

This clone was recorded a few times. This chain uses TRBV5-1 with TRBJ1-2; TRBD1 matches 8 bases. Germline loops: CDR1 SGHRS, CDR2 YFSETQ. With 4 bases clipped from V and 8 bases from J, the junction kept 10 bases outside the gene matches. This CDR3 comprises 14 residues. The CDR3 protein is CASSTDRGQGGYTF. Written as DNA, the CDR3 is TGCGCCAGCAGCACTGACAGGGGCCAGGGAGGCTACACCTTC.

This chain connects TRBV5-6 to TRBJ1-2, with D unresolved. Germline CDR1 reads SGHDT; CDR2 reads YYEEEE. V lost 0 bases and J 8 bases, leaving 8 bases between the germline ends. The CDR3 runs to 12 residues. This chain's CDR3 is CASSLEEGGYTF. As DNA, the CDR3 is TGTGCCAGCAGCTTGGAAGAGGGAGGCTACACCTTC.

The chain couples TRBV20-1 to TRBJ2-1; perhaps TRBD2 as D (5 bases). CDR3 length: 11 residues. Germline lookup yields CDR1 DFQATT and CDR2 SNEGSKA (reference sequence). Here the CDR3 reads CSTPNGGEQFF. The CDR3 bases are TGCAGCACCCCGAACGGAGGTGAGCAGTTCTTC.

This clone was recorded a few times. The V call is TRBV2, the J call TRBJ2-1; 14 nucleotides align to TRBD2. V was clipped by 6 bases and J by 12 bases; unmatched bases: 7. The germline V gene has CDR1 SNHLY and CDR2 FYNNEI. There are 14 residues in the CDR3. DNA for the CDR3: TGTGCCAGCAGGCCCGGGACTAGCGGGGGTGGGCAGTTCTTC. Its protein is CASRPGTSGGGQFF.

The rearrangement joins TRBV29-1 to TRBJ2-3; D is uncertain. Germline values: CDR1 SQVTM, CDR2 ANQGSEA. This CDR3 region has 14 residues. V shed 7 bases and J shed 3 bases, with 17 bases lying between them. CDR3 coding DNA: TGCAGCGAAAATACTAACTATTTTACAGATACGCAGTATTTT. This translates into CSENTNYFTDTQYF.

The rearrangement uses TRBV27 and TRBJ2-5; D is unclear. Germline assignment: CDR1 MNHEY and CDR2 SMNVEV (reference sequence). This CDR3 has 14 amino acids. V lost 8 bases to trimming and J lost 2 bases, with 15 bases between them. The CDR3 loop reads CASVPGRRQETQYF. As DNA, the CDR3 is TGTGCCAGCGTACCTGGCAGGCGACAAGAGACCCAGTACTTC.

This chain links TRBV30 with TRBJ1-5; a possible D gene is TRBD1 (5 bases). The V end lost 3 bases, the J end lost 2 bases, and 14 bases lay between the germline ends. The CDR3 length is 15 residues. Germline V gene sequence: CDR1 GTSNPN, CDR2 SVGIG (reference sequence). The CDR3 sequence is CAWRSPSGRNQPQHF. CDR3 sequence (DNA): TGTGCCTGGAGGTCACCTTCAGGGCGCAATCAGCCCCAGCATTTT. The full variable domain, in which reference TRBV30 and TRBJ1-5 provide the parts outside the CDR3, is SQTIHQWPATLVQPVGSPLSLECTVEGTSNPNLYWYRQAAGRGLQLLFYSVGIGQISSEVPQNLSASRPQDRQFILSSKKLLLSDSGFYLCAWRSPSGRNQPQHFGDGTRLSIL.

The gene calls are TRBV5-1 and TRBJ2-5, with D tentatively TRBD1 (6 bases). Germline V gene sequence: CDR1 SGHRS, CDR2 YFSETQ. Trimming left V 2 bases short and J 2 bases short, with 13 bases between. The CDR3 is 15 residues long. In DNA form, the CDR3 reads TGCGCCAGCAGCTTTGGACGAGGACAGCAAGAGACCCAGTACTTC. Translated, it gives CASSFGRGQQETQYF.

Concerning this clone: This CDR3 is also generated by other DNA sequences in the sample. DNA of the CDR3: TGCAGCGTTGAAACTAGCACAGATACGCAGTATTTT. This codes for CSVETSTDTQYF. The gene calls are TRBV29-1 and TRBJ2-3, with D uncertain. V was pared by 2 bases and J by 0 bases, with 3 bases between. There are 12 residues in the CDR3. CDR1 and CDR2 (germline): SQVTM, ANQGSEA.

This clone has just a few counts. This chain uses TRBV6-1 with TRBJ2-3; 8 nucleotides align to TRBD1. Germline lookup yields CDR1 MNHNS and CDR2 SASEGT. This CDR3 contains 14 residues. The ends lost 7 bases at V and 2 bases at J; junction bases unmatched: 5. In DNA form, the CDR3 reads TGTGCCAGCAACCGGGACAGGAACACAGATACGCAGTATTTT. It encodes CASNRDRNTDTQYF.

The chain employs TRBV6-6 and TRBJ1-6; 7 bases line up with TRBD1. The germline V gene has CDR1 MNHNY and CDR2 SVGAGI (reference sequence). Trimming at V came to 6 bases and at J to 6 bases, leaving 5 bases not matched to a gene. This CDR3 has 14 amino acids. CDR3 in DNA: TGTGCCAGCAGAGACCGACAGGGTAATTCACCCCTCCACTTT. This codes for CASRDRQGNSPLHF.

This clone has only one observation. V is TRBV28 and J is TRBJ1-2; TRBD1 is a possible D gene (5 bases). The CDR3 has 12 residues. The V end lost 7 bases, the J end lost 8 bases, and 14 bases lay between the germline ends. Germline CDR1 is MDHEN and CDR2 is SYDVKM. This CDR3 reads CASNLAEGGYTF. The CDR3 bases are TGTGCCAGCAATTTGGCCGAGGGGGGCTACACCTTC.

J is TRBJ2-7 and V is TRBV2; no clear D gene. The CDR3 extends over 12 amino acids. Germline-derived CDR1 and CDR2 are SNHLY and FYNNEI. Trimming took 0 bases from V and 8 from J, leaving 8 bases between them. The CDR3 sequence is CASSEASAKQYF. The DNA of the CDR3 is TGTGCCAGCAGTGAAGCCTCAGCCAAGCAGTACTTC.

This rearrangement joins TRBV29-1 to TRBJ2-7; no definite D call. Trimming pared 5 bases from V and 1 base from J, leaving 12 bases between. This CDR3 comprises 13 residues. CDR1 is SQVTM and CDR2 is ANQGSEA in the germline V gene. In nucleotides, the CDR3 is TGCAGCGTTAACGGTGACAAATCCTACGAGCAGTACTTC. It specifies CSVNGDKSYEQYF.

This clone was seen only a few times. The genes are TRBV29-1 and TRBJ2-1, with 10 bases that match TRBD2. Germline CDR1 is SQVTM and CDR2 is ANQGSEA. Losses at the gene ends were 7 bases for V and 7 bases for J; bases not matched to a gene: 10. The CDR3 extends over 14 amino acids. The CDR3 region is CSGSGGGVGNEQFF. Written as DNA, the CDR3 is TGCAGCGGGAGCGGGGGGGGCGTCGGGAATGAGCAGTTCTTC.

This clone was recorded once. The rearrangement uses TRBV19 and TRBJ1-5, with 9 positions matching TRBD1. The CDR3 loop spans 15 amino acids. The J segment lost 3 bases and the V segment lost 3 bases, leaving 3 bases of the junction unmatched. Germline V CDR1 and CDR2: LNHDA, SQIVND (reference sequence). CDR3 amino acids: CASSIDRGNNQPQHF. CDR3 coding DNA: TGTGCCAGTAGTATTGACAGGGGGAACAATCAGCCCCAGCATTTT.

This rearrangement joins TRBV29-1 to TRBJ2-1, with D tentatively TRBD1 (5 bases). CDR3 length: 13 residues. Trimming shortened V by 3 bases and J by 4 bases, and 10 bases separated the two germline ends. CDR1 and CDR2 (germline): SQVTM, ANQGSEA. CDR3 coding DNA: TGCAGCGTTGAGTCTAGGACATACAATGAGCAGTTCTTC. It specifies CSVESRTYNEQFF.

The table lists this clone with a few counts. The chain combines TRBV29-1 with TRBJ1-5; D possibly corresponds to TRBD1 (6 bases). Germline lookup yields CDR1 SQVTM and CDR2 ANQGSEA. V was trimmed by 1 base and J by 10 bases, leaving 17 bases between them. The CDR3 is 14 residues long. CDR3 amino acids: CSVEAGQGNGPQHF. CDR3 bases: TGCAGCGTTGAAGCCGGCCAGGGGAATGGCCCCCAGCATTTT. Supplemented by reference TRBV29-1 and TRBJ1-5, the full variable domain reads SAVISQKPSRDICQRGTSLTIQCQVDSQVTMMFWYRQQPGQSLTLIATANQGSEATYESGFVIDKFPISRPNLTFSTLTVSNMSPEDSSIYLCSVEAGQGNGPQHFGDGTRLSIL.

The rearrangement joins TRBV19 to TRBJ1-5, with a weak D call TRBD1 (6 bases). Trimming shortened V by 6 bases and J by 4 bases, and 13 bases separated the two germline ends. The CDR3 loop spans 14 amino acids. Per germline, CDR1 LNHDA and CDR2 SQIVND (reference sequence). CDR3 in amino acids: CASSDDRTNQPQHF. In DNA form, the CDR3 reads TGTGCCAGTAGCGATGACAGGACTAATCAGCCCCAGCATTTT. The entire variable domain, with the rest obtained from reference TRBV19 and TRBJ1-5, is as follows: DGGITQSPKYLFRKEGQNVTLSCEQNLNHDAMYWYRQDPGQGLRLIYYSQIVNDFQKGDIAEGYSVSREKKESFPLTVTSAQKNPTAFYLCASSDDRTNQPQHFGDGTRLSIL.

This clone was seen more than once but under ten times. This chain links TRBV18 with TRBJ1-4, with D perhaps TRBD1 (5 bases). The length of the CDR3 is 15 residues. Trimming cost V 10 bases and J 8 bases, with 23 bases left between them. Looked up from germline, CDR1 is KGHSH and CDR2 is LQKENI. The CDR3 here is CATRPSTLEGEKLFF. In DNA, the CDR3 is TGTGCCACCAGACCCTCGACGTTGGAGGGGGAAAAACTGTTTTTT.

The V call is TRBV2, the J call TRBJ1-5; D uncertain. CDR1 and CDR2 (germline): SNHLY, FYNNEI. This CDR3 comprises 14 residues. The ends were cut back, 1 base at V and 1 base at J, with 5 bases in the middle. CDR3 amino acids: CASSEEASNQPQHF. The CDR3 bases are TGTGCCAGCAGTGAAGAGGCCAGCAATCAGCCCCAGCATTTT.

The V call is TRBV30, the J call TRBJ1-2; D possibly corresponds to TRBD1 (6 bases). V was trimmed by 0 bases and J by 4 bases, leaving 15 bases between them. CDR1 and CDR2 (germline): GTSNPN, SVGIG (reference sequence). This CDR3 has 15 amino acids. CDR3 amino acids: CAWSVHRTEIYGYTF. The DNA for the CDR3 is TGTGCCTGGAGTGTACATCGGACAGAGATCTATGGCTACACCTTC. The variable domain in full, with the rest retrieved from reference TRBV30 and TRBJ1-2, is SQTIHQWPATLVQPVGSPLSLECTVEGTSNPNLYWYRQAAGRGLQLLFYSVGIGQISSEVPQNLSASRPQDRQFILSSKKLLLSDSGFYLCAWSVHRTEIYGYTFGSGTRLTVV.